The text below deals with one TCR beta chain. Its antigen is undetermined. Healthy people donating bone marrow made up the donors. 13 Jbeta primers and 60 Vbeta primers were used for the PCR. Data came from immunoSEQ multiplex PCR; TCRdb stores just in-frame clones and leaves some out. The top ten hold approximately 6% of the sample, which has 100,000 to 150,000 clones, 70% to 90% seen once. The CDR3 runs 17 residues. Germline V gives CDR1 SGHAT, CDR2 FQNNGV. Trimming cost V 0 bases and J 0 bases, with 12 bases left between them. The entry originates in a study of cytomegalovirus exposure and HLA in healthy donors. Study-wide points: After further analysis at a later stage, 16,951 TCR beta sequences were associated with HLA alleles at 0.05 false discovery rate. 150 to 200 TCR beta chains were listed as cytomegalovirus-associated.

Sequencing was performed on PBMCs. This TCR came from a woman in her 40s in good health and CMV-seropositive. V is TRBV11-2 and J is TRBJ2-4, with D possibly being TRBD1 (6 bases). The CDR3 sequence is CASSLDGTILAKNIQYF. The CDR3 bases are TGTGCCAGCAGCTTAGACGGGACAATTCTAGCCAAAAACATTCAGTACTTC.